The clone carrying this T cell receptor beta chain has more than one count but fewer than ten. TCRdb used MiXCR to reprocess the 5' RACE reads, holding one entry per CDR3 protein. The data hold around 66,000 distinct CDR3 sequences, with around 14% observed a single time. The record originates from a study of early T cells in non-severe SARS-CoV-2 infection. The sequence was collected from an adult who was a healthcare worker with PCR-confirmed SARS-CoV-2 infection or an uninfected control (not recorded which). Specimen: whole blood.

The CDR3 DNA is TGTGCCAGCAGTTTCCTTCGGAGCAATCAGCCCCAGCATTTT. It yields the protein CASSFLRSNQPQHF. V and J are TRBV6-2 or TRBV6-3 and TRBJ1-5; unclear D gene. Trimming left V 4 bases short and J 1 base short, with 8 bases between. The CDR3 consists of 14 residues. CDR1 MNHEY and CDR2 SVGEGT come from the germline V gene.